This TCR beta chain was profiled in a study of cytomegalovirus exposure and HLA in healthy donors. Study findings and constraints: Later on, a genetic analysis was performed. It linked a missense variant in DCLRE1C with V- and J-gene trimming of TCR beta.

PCR amplification relied on 60 Vbeta primers (plus 13 Jbeta primers). The assay was immunoSEQ multiplex PCR, and TCRdb's table has in-frame clones only and misses some. The sample consists of some 100,000 clones, around 69% of them appearing once. Per the germline V gene, CDR1 is MNHNS and CDR2 is SASEGT. The CDR3 extends over 16 amino acids. V was cut by 2 bases and J by 4 bases, with 14 bases left in between. Remarks on this clone: What it recognizes is unknown.

The chain combines TRBV6-1 with TRBJ2-2; a possible D gene is TRBD1 (5 bases). This TCR was sampled from a man between 45 and 60 years old in good health and CMV-seropositive. The material sequenced was PBMCs. CDR3: CASSENWGGLTGELFF. The CDR3 DNA follows: TGTGCCAGCAGTGAAAATTGGGGCGGCCTCACCGGGGAGCTGTTTTTT.